This is a list of T cell receptor beta chains from one sample in a study of CD8+ T cells in alopecia areata. Sequencing was performed with immunoSEQ multiplex PCR; in TCRdb, only in-frame clones are kept and a portion is missing. This table has 100,000 to 130,000 clones, 59% appearing once. Sequencing used CD8+ T cells sorted from blood. The receptors were gathered from a human donor in good health. The conserved cysteine and the conserved F or W are not part of the CDR3 here.

>TRBV19
ASSADRENSYEQY
>TRBV7-9
ASSSGFRDSGSPNYGYT
>TRBV30
AWSVPLDRGRVYGYT
>TRBV7-8
ASADGLQETQY
>TRBV4-3
ASSPLAGVGETQY
>TRBV30
AWTGLKNIQY
>TRBV5-6
ASSWGSEQY
>TRBV9
ASSPQGTLYEQY
>TRBV7-8
ASSARGLSYGYT
>TRBV5-6
ASSLAGAPREKLF
>TRBV7-8
ASSLGAGRTEAF
>TRBV29-1
SVVRDSLLEQY
>TRBV9
ASSELAGVASGANVLT
>TRBV11-2
ASSLRQGMLETQY
>TRBV5-6
ASSFGQGVYEQY
>TRBV29-1
SVLGQVLSGAGELF
>TRBV6-5
ASSYSGRNTGELF
>TRBV5-4
ASSSDGHTQY
>TRBV19
ASSPSPVVETQY
>TRBV5-6
ASSLGGGTQY
>TRBV11-2
ASTKTTSGGSDTQY
>TRBV5-6
ASSFGGVSDTQY
>TRBV5-6
ASSLGQGPQY
>TRBV2
ASSDMAGPYEQY
>TRBV7-9
ASSRTGQDGELF
>TRBV4-1
ASSQSEDTQY
>TRBV4-1
ASSQVGTGGYEQY
>TRBV5-1
ASSTGTGSYEQY
>TRBV10-2
ASSGTGGSGYT
>TRBV30
AWSVQGSYEQY
>TRBV14
ASSQGTGLDEQF
>TRBV9
ASSVASGGYEQY
>TRBV7-9
ASRTGPSEQY
>TRBV7-9
ASSGLSGVDEKLF
>TRBV27
ASSFLPPNIGEQY
>TRBV27
ASSLGTGGEQY
>TRBV7-3
ASSPMYHPERPLH
>TRBV7-9
ASSLSGGVGTEAF
>TRBV30
AWSEGQANSPLH
>TRBV7-8
ASSFAHFGTHTGELF
>TRBV10-3
ATLDRGILTDTQY
>TRBV7-3
ASSVDSSNSPLH
>TRBV19
ASSIGEQLQETQY
>TRBV9
ASSFRTSGAETQY
>TRBV2
ASSEAESGLTPSYEQY